Below, 9 T cell receptor beta chains from the same sample are listed, as sequenced in a study of OX40 agonist ivuxolimab in advanced cancers. Profiled with immunoSEQ multiplex PCR; TCRdb holds only in-frame clones, not every one. Of roughly 82,000 clones listed, approximately 88% are singletons. Sample: CD4+ or CD8+ T cells sorted from blood, taken in a trial of the OX40 agonist ivuxolimab. These receptors originate from an adult with an advanced solid tumor such as melanoma, head and neck, liver or kidney cancer.

The chain is built from TRBV7-3 and TRBJ2-1, with D possibly called TRBD1 or TRBD2 (5 bases each). The CDR3 spans 13 residues. The germline V gene encodes CDR1 SGHTA and CDR2 FQGTGA. The V end lost 0 bases, the J end lost 9 bases, and 9 bases lay between the germline ends. The CDR3 spells CASSLTGTGEQFF. In nucleotides, the CDR3 is TGTGCCAGCAGCTTAACGGGGACGGGTGAGCAGTTCTTC. The complete variable domain, with remaining parts taken from reference TRBV7-3 and TRBJ2-1, reads GAGVSQTPSNKVTEKGKYVELRCDPISGHTALYWYRQSLGQGPEFLIYFQGTGAADDSGLPNDRFFAVRPEGSVSTLKIQRTERGDSAVYLCASSLTGTGEQFFGPGTRLTVL.

This clone has more than one count but fewer than ten. The chain uses TRBV27 and TRBJ1-2; the D is unclear. In germline, CDR1 is MNHEY, CDR2 SMNVEV (reference sequence). Trimming stripped 6 bases from V and 6 bases from J, with 17 bases between. The CDR3 spans 14 residues. The CDR3: CASSPSQRGNGYTF. The CDR3 bases are TGTGCCAGCAGCCCTTCCCAACGTGGTAATGGCTACACCTTC.

The chain carries TRBV7-2 and TRBJ1-5; TRBD1 is a possible D gene (5 bases). Trimming removed 2 bases from V and 4 bases from J, with 12 bases in between. The V gene's germline CDR1 is SGHTA and CDR2 FQGNSA. The CDR3 has 15 amino acids. The DNA for the CDR3 is TGTGCCAGCAGCTTAAGTTCGGGACCGAATCAGCCCCAGCATTTT. This translates into CASSLSSGPNQPQHF.

The chain has TRBV4-2 and TRBJ2-4, with 7 bases lining up with TRBD1. J gave up 3 bases and V 4 bases, and 9 bases lay outside the gene matches. CDR1 and CDR2 from the germline V gene are LGHNA and YNFKEQ. The CDR3 sequence is 16 residues long. This CDR3 is CASSPDRERGKNIQYF. CDR3 coding DNA: TGTGCCAGCAGCCCCGACAGGGAAAGGGGCAAAAACATTCAGTACTTC.

This chain links TRBV5-1 with TRBJ1-1; D remains unclear. Per the germline V gene, CDR1 is SGHRS and CDR2 is YFSETQ. This CDR3 is 12 amino acids long. V was pared by 5 bases and J by 3 bases, with 8 bases between. CDR3 nucleotides: TGCGCCAGCAGGGAGGAAGACACTGAAGCTTTCTTT. It translates to CASREEDTEAFF.

The chain uses TRBV5-1 and TRBJ1-1; 8 nucleotides align to TRBD1. This CDR3 contains 14 residues. In germline, CDR1 is SGHRS, CDR2 YFSETQ. J was trimmed by 6 bases and V by 4 bases; bases with no gene match: 8. CDR3 protein: CASSPGQGEAEAFF. The CDR3 DNA sequence: TGCGCCAGCAGCCCCGGACAGGGAGAAGCTGAAGCTTTCTTT.

This clone appeared a single time. The genes are TRBV23-1 and TRBJ1-1; unclear D gene. TRBV23-1 is an ORF, with its function uncertain. The CDR3 sequence is 21 residues long. Trimming shortened V by 3 bases and J by 1 base, and 30 bases separated the two germline ends. This CDR3 is CASSHRSEGANPFGGNTEAFF. In DNA form, the CDR3 reads TGCGCCAGCAGTCACAGGTCGGAGGGAGCCAACCCCTTTGGTGGGAACACTGAAGCTTTCTTT.

This sequence joins TRBV6-4 and TRBJ2-2, with TRBD2 matching over 7 bases. In germline, CDR1 is MRHNA, CDR2 SNTAGT. With 0 bases clipped from V and 6 bases from J, the junction kept 4 bases outside the gene matches. The CDR3 has 15 amino acids. The CDR3 sequence: CASSDSRGVAGELFF. The CDR3 DNA reads TGTGCCAGCAGTGACTCCCGGGGGGTCGCCGGGGAGCTGTTTTTT.

This clone has a single count. The chain combines TRBV27 with TRBJ2-1; 7 bases match TRBD2. Germline CDR1 MNHEY, CDR2 SMNVEV (reference sequence). V lost 3 bases to trimming and J lost 9 bases; unmatched junction nucleotides: 8. CDR3 length: 14 residues. CDR3 region: CASSFMGGPSEQFF. CDR3 bases: TGTGCCAGCAGTTTTATGGGAGGGCCGAGTGAGCAGTTCTTC.